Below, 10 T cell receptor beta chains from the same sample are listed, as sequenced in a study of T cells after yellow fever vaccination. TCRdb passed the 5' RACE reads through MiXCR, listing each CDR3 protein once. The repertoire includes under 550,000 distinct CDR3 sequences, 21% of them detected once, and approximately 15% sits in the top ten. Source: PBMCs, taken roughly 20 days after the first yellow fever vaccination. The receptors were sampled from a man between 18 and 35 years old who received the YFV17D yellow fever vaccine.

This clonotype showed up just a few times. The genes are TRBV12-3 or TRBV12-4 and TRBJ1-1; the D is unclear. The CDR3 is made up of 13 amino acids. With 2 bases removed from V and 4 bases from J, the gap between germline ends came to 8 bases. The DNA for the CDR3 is TGTGCCAGCAGTTTAACGACCCGCACTGAAGCTTTCTTT. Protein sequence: CASSLTTRTEAFF.

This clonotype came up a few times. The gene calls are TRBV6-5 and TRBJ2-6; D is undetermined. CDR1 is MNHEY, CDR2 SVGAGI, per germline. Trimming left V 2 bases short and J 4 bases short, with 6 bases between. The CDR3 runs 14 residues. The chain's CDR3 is CASSYSGGANVLTF. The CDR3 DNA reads TGTGCCAGCAGTTACAGTGGCGGGGCCAACGTCCTGACTTTC.

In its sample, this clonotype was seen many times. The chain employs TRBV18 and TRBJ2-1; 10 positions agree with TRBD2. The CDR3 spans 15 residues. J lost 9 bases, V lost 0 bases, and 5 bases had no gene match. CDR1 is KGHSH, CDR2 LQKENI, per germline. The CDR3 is CASSPPQRGGGEQFF. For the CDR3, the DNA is TGTGCCAGCTCACCACCCCAGCGGGGGGGCGGTGAGCAGTTCTTC.

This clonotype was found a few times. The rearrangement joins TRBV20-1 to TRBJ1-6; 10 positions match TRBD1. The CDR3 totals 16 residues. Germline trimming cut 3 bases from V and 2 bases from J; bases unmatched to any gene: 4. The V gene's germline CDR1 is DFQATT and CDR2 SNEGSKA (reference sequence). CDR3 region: CSARRQGAAYNSPLHF. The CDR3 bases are TGCAGTGCTAGGCGACAGGGGGCCGCCTATAATTCACCCCTCCACTTT.

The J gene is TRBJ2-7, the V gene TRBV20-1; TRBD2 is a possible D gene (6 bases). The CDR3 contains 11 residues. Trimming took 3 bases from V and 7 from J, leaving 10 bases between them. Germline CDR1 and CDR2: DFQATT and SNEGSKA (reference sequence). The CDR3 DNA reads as TGCAGTGCTAGTAATGGGAGGGAGCAGTACGTC. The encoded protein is CSASNGREQYV.

In DNA form, the CDR3 reads TGCGCCAGCAGCTTGGAGCGGGGGAGCACCGGGGAGCTGTTTTTT. Protein sequence: CASSLERGSTGELFF. The chain couples TRBV5-1 to TRBJ2-2, with TRBD2 matching over 8 bases. The length of the CDR3 is 15 residues. CDR1 is SGHRS and CDR2 is YFSETQ in the germline V gene. V lost 0 bases to trimming and J lost 4 bases; unmatched junction nucleotides: 2.

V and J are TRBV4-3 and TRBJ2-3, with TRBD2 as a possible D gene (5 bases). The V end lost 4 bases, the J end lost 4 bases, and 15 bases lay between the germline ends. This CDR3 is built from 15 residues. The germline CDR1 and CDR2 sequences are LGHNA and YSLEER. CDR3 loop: CASSRSGDKADTQYF. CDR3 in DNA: TGCGCCAGCAGCCGCTCCGGGGATAAAGCAGATACGCAGTATTTT.

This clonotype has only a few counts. The chain's CDR3 is CASSPRGVGLNEQFF. The CDR3 DNA is TGTGCCAGCAGCCCCCGCGGCGTAGGGCTCAATGAGCAGTTCTTC. This chain joins TRBV9 and TRBJ2-1; D not certain. V was shortened by 4 bases and J by 6 bases, with 17 bases between the two germline ends. The CDR3 loop spans 15 amino acids. Looked up from germline, CDR1 is SGDLS and CDR2 is YYNGEE. Variable domain in full (rest from reference TRBV9 and TRBJ2-1): DSGVTQTPKHLITATGQRVTLRCSPRSGDLSVYWYQQSLDQGLQFLIQYYNGEERAKGNILERFSAQQFPDLHSELNLSSLELGDSALYFCASSPRGVGLNEQFFGPGTRLTVL.

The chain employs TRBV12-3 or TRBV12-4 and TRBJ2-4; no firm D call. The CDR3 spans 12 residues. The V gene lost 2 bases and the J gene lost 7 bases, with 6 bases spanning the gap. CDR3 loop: CASSLPANIQYF. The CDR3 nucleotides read TGTGCCAGCAGTTTACCCGCCAACATTCAGTACTTC.

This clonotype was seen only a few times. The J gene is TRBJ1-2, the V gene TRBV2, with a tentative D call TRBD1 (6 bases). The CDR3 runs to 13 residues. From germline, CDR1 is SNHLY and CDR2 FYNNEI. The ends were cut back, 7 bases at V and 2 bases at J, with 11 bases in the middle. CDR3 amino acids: CASIWTVNYGYTF. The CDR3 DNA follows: TGTGCCAGCATCTGGACAGTAAACTATGGCTACACCTTC.